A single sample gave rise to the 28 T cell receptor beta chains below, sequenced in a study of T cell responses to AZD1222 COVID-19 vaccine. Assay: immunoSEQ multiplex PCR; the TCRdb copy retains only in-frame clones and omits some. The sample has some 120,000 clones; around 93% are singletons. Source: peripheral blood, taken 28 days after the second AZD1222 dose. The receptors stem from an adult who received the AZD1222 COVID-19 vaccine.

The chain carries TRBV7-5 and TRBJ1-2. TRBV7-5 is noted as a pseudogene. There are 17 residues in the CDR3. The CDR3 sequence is CARSLIVKLPSNYGYTF. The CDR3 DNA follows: TGTGCCAGAAGCTTAATCGTCAAGCTCCCCTCTAACTATGGCTACACCTTC.

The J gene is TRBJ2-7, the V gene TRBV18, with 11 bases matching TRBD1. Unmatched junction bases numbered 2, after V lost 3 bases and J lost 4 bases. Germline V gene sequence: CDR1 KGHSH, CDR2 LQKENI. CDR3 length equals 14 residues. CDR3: CASSPGDRGYEQYF. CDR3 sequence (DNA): TGTGCCAGCTCACCGGGGGACAGGGGGTACGAGCAGTACTTC.

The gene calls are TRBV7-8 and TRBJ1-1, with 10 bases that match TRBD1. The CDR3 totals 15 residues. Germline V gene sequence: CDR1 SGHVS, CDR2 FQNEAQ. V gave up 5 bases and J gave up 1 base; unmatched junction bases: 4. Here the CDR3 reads CASSPRTGGNTEAFF. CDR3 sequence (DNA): TGTGCCAGCAGCCCTAGGACAGGGGGGAACACTGAAGCTTTCTTT.

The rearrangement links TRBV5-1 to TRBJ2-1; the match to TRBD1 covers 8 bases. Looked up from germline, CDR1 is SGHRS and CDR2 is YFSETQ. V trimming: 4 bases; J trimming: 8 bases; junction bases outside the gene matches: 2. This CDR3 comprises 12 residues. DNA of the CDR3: TGCGCCAGCAGCCTACAGGGGGATGAGCAGTTCTTC. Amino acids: CASSLQGDEQFF.

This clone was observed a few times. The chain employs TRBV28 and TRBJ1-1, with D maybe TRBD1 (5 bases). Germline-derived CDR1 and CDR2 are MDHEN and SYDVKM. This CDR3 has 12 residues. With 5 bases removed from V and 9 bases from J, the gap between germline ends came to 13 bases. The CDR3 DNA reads TGTGCCAGCAGTCCTGGACATTCTAAAGCTTTCTTT. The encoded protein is CASSPGHSKAFF. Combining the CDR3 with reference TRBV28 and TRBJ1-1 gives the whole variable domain DVKVTQSSRYLVKRTGEKVFLECVQDMDHENMFWYRQDPGLGLRLIYFSYDVKMKEKGDIPEGYSVSREKKERFSLILESASTNQTSMYLCASSPGHSKAFFGQGTRLTVV.

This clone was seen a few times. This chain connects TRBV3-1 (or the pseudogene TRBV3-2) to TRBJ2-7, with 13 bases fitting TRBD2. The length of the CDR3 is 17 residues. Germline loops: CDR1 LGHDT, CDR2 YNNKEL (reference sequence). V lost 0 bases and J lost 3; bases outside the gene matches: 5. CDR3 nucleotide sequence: TGTGCCAGCAGCCAAGATTGGACTAGCGGGAGTCTCTACGAGCAGTACTTC. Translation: CASSQDWTSGSLYEQYF.

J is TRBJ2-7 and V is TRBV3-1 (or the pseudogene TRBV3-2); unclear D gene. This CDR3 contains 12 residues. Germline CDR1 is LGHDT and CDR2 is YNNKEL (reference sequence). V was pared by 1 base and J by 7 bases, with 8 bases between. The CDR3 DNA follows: TGTGCCAGCAGCCAAGCTACTAAAGAGCAGTACTTC. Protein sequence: CASSQATKEQYF.

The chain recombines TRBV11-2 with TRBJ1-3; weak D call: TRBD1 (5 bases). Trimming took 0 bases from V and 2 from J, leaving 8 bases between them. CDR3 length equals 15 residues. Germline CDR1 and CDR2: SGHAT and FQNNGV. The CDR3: CASSLDQGTGNTIYF. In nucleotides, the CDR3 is TGTGCCAGCAGCTTAGATCAGGGAACTGGAAACACCATATATTTT.

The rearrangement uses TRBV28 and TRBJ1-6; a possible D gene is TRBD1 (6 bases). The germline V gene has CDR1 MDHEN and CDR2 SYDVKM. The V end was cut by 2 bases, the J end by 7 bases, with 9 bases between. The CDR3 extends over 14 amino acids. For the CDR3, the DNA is TGTGCCAGCAGTTTAGGGGGGGGCAATTCACCCCTCCACTTT. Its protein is CASSLGGGNSPLHF.

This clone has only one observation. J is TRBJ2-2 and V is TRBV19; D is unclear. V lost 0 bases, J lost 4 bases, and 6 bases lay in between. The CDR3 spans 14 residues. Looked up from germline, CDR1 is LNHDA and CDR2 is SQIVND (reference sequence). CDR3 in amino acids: CASSIDGVTGELFF. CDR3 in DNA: TGTGCCAGTAGTATAGATGGAGTCACCGGGGAGCTGTTTTTT.

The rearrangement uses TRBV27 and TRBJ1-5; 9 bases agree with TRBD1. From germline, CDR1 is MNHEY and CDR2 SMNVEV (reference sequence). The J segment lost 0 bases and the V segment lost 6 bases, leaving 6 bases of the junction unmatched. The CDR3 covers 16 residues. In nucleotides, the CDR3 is TGTGCCAGCAGGGAAACAGGGGGCTTTAGCAATCAGCCCCAGCATTTT. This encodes CASRETGGFSNQPQHF.

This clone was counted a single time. The CDR3 reads CASSQGTLDYQETQYF. CDR3 DNA sequence: TGCGCCAGCAGCCAAGGGACACTAGACTACCAAGAGACCCAGTACTTC. V usage is TRBV4-1 and J usage is TRBJ2-5, with D possibly being TRBD1 or TRBD2 (5 bases each). The germline gives CDR1 MGHRA, CDR2 YSYEKL. This CDR3 comprises 16 residues. V was trimmed by 1 base and J by 0 bases, leaving 12 bases between them.

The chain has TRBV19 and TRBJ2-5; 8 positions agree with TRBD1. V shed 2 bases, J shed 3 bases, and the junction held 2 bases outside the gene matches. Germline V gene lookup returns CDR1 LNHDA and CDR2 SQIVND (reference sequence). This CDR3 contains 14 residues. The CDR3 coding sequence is TGTGCCAGTAGTATATACAGGGGGGAAGAGACCCAGTACTTC. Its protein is CASSIYRGEETQYF. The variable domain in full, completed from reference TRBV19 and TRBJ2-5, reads DGGITQSPKYLFRKEGQNVTLSCEQNLNHDAMYWYRQDPGQGLRLIYYSQIVNDFQKGDIAEGYSVSREKKESFPLTVTSAQKNPTAFYLCASSIYRGEETQYFGPGTRLLVL.

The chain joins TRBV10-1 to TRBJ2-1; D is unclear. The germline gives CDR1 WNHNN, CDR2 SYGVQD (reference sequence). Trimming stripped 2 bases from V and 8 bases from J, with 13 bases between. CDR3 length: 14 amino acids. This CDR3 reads CASSELVTPHEQFF. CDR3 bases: TGCGCCAGCAGTGAGCTAGTGACCCCCCATGAGCAGTTCTTC.

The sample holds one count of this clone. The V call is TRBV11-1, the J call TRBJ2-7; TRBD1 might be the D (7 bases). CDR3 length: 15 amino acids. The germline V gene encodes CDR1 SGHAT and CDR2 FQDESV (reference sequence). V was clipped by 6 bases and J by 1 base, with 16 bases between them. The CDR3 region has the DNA TGTGCCAGCAGGACATCGGAGGGGGCGTCCTACGAGCAGTACTTC. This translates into CASRTSEGASYEQYF.

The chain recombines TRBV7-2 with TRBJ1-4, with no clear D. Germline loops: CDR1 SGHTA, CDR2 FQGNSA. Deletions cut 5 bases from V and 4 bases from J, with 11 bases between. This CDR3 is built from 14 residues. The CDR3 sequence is CASSPTRINEKLFF. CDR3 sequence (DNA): TGTGCCAGCAGCCCGACAAGAATTAATGAAAAACTGTTTTTT.

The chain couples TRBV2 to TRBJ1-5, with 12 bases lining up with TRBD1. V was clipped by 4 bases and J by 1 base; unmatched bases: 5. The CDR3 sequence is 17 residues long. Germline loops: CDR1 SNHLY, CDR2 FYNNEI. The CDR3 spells CASSAGTGGRSNQPQHF. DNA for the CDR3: TGTGCCAGCAGTGCCGGGACAGGGGGCCGGAGCAATCAGCCCCAGCATTTT.

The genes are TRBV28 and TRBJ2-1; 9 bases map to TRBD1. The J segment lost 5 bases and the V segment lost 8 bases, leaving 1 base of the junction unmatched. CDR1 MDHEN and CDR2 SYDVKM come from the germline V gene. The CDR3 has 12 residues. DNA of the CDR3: TGTGCCAGCCGGACAGGGGACAATGAGCAGTTCTTC. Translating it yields CASRTGDNEQFF.

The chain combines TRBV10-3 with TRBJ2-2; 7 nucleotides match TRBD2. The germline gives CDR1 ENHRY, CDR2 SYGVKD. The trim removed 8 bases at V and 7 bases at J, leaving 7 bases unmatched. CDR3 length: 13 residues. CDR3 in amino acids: CAIFILAIGELFF. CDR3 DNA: TGTGCCATCTTCATACTAGCGATCGGGGAGCTGTTTTTT.

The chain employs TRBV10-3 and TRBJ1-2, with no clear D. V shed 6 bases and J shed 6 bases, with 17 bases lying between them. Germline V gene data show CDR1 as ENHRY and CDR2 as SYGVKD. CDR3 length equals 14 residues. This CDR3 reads CAIRGYGELNGYTF. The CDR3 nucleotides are TGTGCCATCAGGGGATACGGGGAACTCAATGGCTACACCTTC.

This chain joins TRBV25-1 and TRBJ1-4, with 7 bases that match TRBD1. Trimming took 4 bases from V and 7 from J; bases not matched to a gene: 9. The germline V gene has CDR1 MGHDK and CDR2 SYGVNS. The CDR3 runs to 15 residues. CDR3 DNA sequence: TGTGCCAGCAGTGGACCAGGGACAGTGGGTGAAAAACTGTTTTTT. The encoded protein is CASSGPGTVGEKLFF.

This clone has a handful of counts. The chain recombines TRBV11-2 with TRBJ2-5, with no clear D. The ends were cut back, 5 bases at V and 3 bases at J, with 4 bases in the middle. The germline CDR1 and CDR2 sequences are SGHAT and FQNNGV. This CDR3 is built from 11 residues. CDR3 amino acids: CASSLEETQYF. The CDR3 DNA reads TGTGCCAGCAGCCTCGAAGAGACCCAGTACTTC. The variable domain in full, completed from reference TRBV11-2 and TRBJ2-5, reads EAGVAQSPRYKIIEKRQSVAFWCNPISGHATLYWYQQILGQGPKLLIQFQNNGVVDDSQLPKDRFSAERLKGVDSTLKIQPAKLEDSAVYLCASSLEETQYFGPGTRLLVL.

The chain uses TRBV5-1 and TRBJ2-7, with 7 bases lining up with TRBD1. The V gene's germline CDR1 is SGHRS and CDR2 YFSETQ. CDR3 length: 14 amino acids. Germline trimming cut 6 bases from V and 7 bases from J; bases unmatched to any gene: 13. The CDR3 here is CASTPGTASLEQYF. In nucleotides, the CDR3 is TGCGCCAGCACCCCCGGGACAGCCTCATTGGAGCAGTACTTC.

For the CDR3, the DNA is TGTGCCAGCAGCTTTGGATTGGAAGTTTCACCCCTCCACTTT. Translating gives CASSFGLEVSPLHF. This rearrangement joins TRBV6-4 to TRBJ1-6; D is ambiguous. Trimming removed 6 bases from V and 9 bases from J, with 15 bases in between. The CDR3 is 14 residues long. CDR1 is MRHNA and CDR2 is SNTAGT in the germline V gene.

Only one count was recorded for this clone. In nucleotides, the CDR3 is TGTGCCAGCAGCTTGGAACTAGCGGGATCGGGGGAGCAGTACTTC. Translated, it gives CASSLELAGSGEQYF. The V and J genes are TRBV5-4 and TRBJ2-7, with 10 positions matching TRBD2. This CDR3 is 15 amino acids long. Germline CDR1 SGHNT, CDR2 YYREEE (reference sequence). The trim removed 0 bases at V and 7 bases at J, leaving 7 bases unmatched.

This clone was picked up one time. The CDR3 region is CATSRTGLGGEKLFF. For the CDR3, the DNA is TGTGCCACCAGCAGGACAGGACTAGGCGGTGAAAAACTGTTTTTT. This rearrangement joins TRBV15 to TRBJ1-4; D might be TRBD1 (6 bases). Trimming shortened V by 3 bases and J by 7 bases, and 15 bases separated the two germline ends. CDR1 is LNHNV, CDR2 YYDKDF, per germline (reference sequence). This CDR3 is 15 amino acids long.

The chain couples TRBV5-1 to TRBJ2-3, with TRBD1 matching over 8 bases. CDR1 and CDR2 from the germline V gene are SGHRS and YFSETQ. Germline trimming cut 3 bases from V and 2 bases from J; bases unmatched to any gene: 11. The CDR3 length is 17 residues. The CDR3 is CASSSYPRQGITDTQYF. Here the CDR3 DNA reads TGCGCCAGCAGCTCGTACCCACGACAGGGGATCACAGATACGCAGTATTTT.

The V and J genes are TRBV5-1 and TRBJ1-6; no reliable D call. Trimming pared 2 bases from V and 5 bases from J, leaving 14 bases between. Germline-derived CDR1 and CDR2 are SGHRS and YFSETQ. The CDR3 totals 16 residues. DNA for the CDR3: TGCGCCAGCAGCTTCAATCGCGGTGGGGATAATTCACCCCTCCACTTT. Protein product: CASSFNRGGDNSPLHF.